This T cell receptor (beta chain) is from a study of blood T cells in healthy people across ages. Details on this clonotype: Given a much more abundant clone one base away, this may be a read error.

Every sample gave at least 5 micrograms of total RNA when it was extracted. For the second PCR, which ran for about 6 to 12 cycles, a sample-barcoded 5' primer and a J-beta primer mix were used. TCRdb recomputed calls from the 5' RACE reads with MiXCR, one row per CDR3 protein. The data contain about 640,000 distinct CDR3 sequences, 45% to 65% of them singletons. The germline V gene encodes CDR1 LGHNA and CDR2 YNFKEQ. The CDR3 spans 16 residues. Between the trimmed V and J ends, which lost 6 bases and 3 bases, there was a span of 17 bases. The sequence was collected from a man aged 55 to 70 in good health. The chain is built from TRBV4-2 and TRBJ2-2; no reliable D call. Sequencing was performed on blood. DNA for the CDR3: TGTGCCAGCAGGTTAACCGAGGAGCGCGACACCGGGGAGCTGTTTTTT. It is translated as CASRLTEERDTGELFF.